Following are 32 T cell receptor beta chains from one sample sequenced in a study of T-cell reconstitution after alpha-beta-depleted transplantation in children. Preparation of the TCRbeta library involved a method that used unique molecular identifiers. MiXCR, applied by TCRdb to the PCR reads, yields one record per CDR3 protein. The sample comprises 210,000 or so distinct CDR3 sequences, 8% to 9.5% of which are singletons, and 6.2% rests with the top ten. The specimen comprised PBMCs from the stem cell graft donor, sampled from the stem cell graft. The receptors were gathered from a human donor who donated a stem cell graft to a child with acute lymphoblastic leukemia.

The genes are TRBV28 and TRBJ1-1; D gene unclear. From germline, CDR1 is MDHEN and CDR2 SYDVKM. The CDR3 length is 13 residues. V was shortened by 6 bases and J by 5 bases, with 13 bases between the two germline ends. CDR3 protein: CASSFFGLTEAFF. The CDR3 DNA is TGTGCCAGCAGCTTTTTCGGGTTAACTGAAGCTTTCTTT.

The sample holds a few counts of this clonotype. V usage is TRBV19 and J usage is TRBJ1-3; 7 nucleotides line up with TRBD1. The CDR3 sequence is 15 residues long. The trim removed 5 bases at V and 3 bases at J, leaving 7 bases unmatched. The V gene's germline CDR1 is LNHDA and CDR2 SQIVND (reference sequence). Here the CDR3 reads CASSALWTGGNTIYF. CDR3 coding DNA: TGTGCCAGTAGTGCACTTTGGACAGGTGGAAACACCATATATTTT. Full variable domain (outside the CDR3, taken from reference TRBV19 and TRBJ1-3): DGGITQSPKYLFRKEGQNVTLSCEQNLNHDAMYWYRQDPGQGLRLIYYSQIVNDFQKGDIAEGYSVSREKKESFPLTVTSAQKNPTAFYLCASSALWTGGNTIYFGEGSWLTVV.

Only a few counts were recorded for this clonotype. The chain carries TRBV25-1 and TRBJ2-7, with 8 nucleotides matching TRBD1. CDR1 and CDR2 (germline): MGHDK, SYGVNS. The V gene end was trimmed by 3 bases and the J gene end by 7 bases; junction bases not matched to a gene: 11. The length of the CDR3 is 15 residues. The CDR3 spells CASSEIGQGMGEQYF. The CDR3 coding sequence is TGTGCCAGCAGTGAGATCGGACAGGGTATGGGTGAGCAGTACTTC.

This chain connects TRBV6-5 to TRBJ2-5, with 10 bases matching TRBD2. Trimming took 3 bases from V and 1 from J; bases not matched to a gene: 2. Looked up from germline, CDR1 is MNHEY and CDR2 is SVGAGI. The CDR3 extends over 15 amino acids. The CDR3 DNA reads TGTGCCAGCAGTTATCTAGCGGGGGCCCAAGAGACCCAGTACTTC. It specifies CASSYLAGAQETQYF.

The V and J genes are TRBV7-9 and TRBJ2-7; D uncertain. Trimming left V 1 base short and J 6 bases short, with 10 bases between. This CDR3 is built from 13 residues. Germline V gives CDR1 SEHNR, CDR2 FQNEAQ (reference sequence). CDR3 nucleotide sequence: TGTGCCAGCAGCTTAGGGAAGGTTGGCGAGCAGTACTTC. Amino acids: CASSLGKVGEQYF. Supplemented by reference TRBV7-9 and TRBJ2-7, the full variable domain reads DTGVSQNPRHKITKRGQNVTFRCDPISEHNRLYWYRQTLGQGPEFLTYFQNEAQLEKSRLLSDRFSAERPKGSFSTLEIQRTEQGDSAMYLCASSLGKVGEQYFGPGTRLTVT.

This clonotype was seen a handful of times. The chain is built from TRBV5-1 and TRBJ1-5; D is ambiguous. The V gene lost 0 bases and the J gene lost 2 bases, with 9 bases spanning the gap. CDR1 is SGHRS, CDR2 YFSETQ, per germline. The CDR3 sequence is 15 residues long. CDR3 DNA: TGCGCCAGCAGCTTGGAAGGGTTTGGCAATCAGCCCCAGCATTTT. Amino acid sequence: CASSLEGFGNQPQHF.

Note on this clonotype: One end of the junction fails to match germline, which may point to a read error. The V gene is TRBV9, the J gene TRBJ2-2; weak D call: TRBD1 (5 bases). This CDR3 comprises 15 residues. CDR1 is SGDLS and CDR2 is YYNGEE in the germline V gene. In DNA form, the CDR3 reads TGTGCCAACAGCGTTGAGACAGTTAACACCGGGGAGCTGTTTTTT. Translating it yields CANSVETVNTGELFF.

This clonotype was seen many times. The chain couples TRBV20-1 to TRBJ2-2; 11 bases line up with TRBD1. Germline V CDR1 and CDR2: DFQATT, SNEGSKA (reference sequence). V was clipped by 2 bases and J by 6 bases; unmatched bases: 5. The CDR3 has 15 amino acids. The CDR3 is CSARNRDRGAGELFF. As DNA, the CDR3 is TGCAGTGCTAGAAACCGGGACAGGGGGGCCGGGGAGCTGTTTTTT.

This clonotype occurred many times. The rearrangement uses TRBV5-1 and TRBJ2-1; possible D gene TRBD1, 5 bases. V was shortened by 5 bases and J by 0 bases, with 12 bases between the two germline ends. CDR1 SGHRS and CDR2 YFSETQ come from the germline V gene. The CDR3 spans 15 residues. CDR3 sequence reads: CASRVDSSSYNEQFF. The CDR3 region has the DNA TGCGCCAGCAGGGTCGACAGTAGCTCCTACAATGAGCAGTTCTTC.

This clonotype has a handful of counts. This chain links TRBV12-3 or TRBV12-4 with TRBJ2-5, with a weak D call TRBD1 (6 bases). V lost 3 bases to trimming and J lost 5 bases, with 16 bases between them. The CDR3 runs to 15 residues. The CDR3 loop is CASSFSLGGEETQYF. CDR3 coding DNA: TGTGCCAGCAGTTTTTCACTAGGGGGAGAGGAGACCCAGTACTTC.

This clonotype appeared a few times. Written as DNA, the CDR3 is TGTGCCAGCAGTTTAACCGACCGGGCAGGTCTCGAAAAACTGTTTTTT. It translates to CASSLTDRAGLEKLFF. The rearrangement links TRBV12-3 or TRBV12-4 to TRBJ1-4; D is ambiguous. V shed 2 bases and J shed 8 bases, with 18 bases lying between them. The CDR3 has 16 residues.

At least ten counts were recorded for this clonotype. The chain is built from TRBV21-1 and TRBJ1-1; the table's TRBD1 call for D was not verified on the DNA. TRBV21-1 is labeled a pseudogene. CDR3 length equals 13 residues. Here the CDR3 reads CASSNGQVSEAFF. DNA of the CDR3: TGTGCCAGCAGCAATGGACAAGTCTCTGAAGCTTTCTTT.

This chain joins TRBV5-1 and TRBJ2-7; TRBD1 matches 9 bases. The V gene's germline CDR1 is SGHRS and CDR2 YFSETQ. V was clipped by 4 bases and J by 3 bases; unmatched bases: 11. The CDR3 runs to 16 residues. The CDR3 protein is CASSPGRDRVIYEQYF. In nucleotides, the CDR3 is TGCGCCAGCAGCCCGGGACGGGACAGGGTTATCTACGAGCAGTACTTC.

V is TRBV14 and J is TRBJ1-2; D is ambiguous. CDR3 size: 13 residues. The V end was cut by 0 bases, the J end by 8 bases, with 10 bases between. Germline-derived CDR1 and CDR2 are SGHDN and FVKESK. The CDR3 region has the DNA TGTGCCAGCAGCCAAGAATCCGCGGGGGGCTACACCTTC. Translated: CASSQESAGGYTF.

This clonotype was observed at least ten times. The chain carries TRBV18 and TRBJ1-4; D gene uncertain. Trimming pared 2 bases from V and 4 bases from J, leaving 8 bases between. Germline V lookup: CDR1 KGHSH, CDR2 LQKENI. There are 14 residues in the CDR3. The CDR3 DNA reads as TGTGCCAGCTCACCAACCAGGCTTAATGAAAAACTGTTTTTT. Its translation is CASSPTRLNEKLFF.

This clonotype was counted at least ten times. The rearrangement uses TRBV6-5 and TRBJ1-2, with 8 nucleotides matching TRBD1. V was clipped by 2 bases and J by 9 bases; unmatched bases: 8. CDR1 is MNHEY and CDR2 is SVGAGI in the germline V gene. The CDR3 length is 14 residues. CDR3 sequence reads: CASSYLRDRGRYTF. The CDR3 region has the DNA TGTGCCAGCAGTTACCTCCGAGACAGGGGCCGCTACACCTTC.

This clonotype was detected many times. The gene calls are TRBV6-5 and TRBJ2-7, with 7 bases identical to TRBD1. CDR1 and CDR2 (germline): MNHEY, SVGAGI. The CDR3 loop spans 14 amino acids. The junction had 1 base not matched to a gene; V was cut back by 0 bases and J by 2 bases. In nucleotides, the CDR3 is TGTGCCAGCAGTTACTCCGACAGGGCCTACGAGCAGTACTTC. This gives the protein CASSYSDRAYEQYF.

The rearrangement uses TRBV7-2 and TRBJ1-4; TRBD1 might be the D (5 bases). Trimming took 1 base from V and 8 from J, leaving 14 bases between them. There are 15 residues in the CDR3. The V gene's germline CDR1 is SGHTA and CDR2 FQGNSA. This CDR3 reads CASSLGGQGGEKLFF. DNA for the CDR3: TGTGCCAGCAGCTTAGGAGGGCAGGGTGGGGAAAAACTGTTTTTT.

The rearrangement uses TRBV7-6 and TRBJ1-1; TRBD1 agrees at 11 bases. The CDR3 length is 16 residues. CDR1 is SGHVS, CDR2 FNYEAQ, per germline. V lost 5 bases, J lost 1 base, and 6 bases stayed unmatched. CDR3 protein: CASSPLDRGPNTEAFF. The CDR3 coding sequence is TGTGCCAGCAGCCCCCTGGACAGGGGGCCGAACACTGAAGCTTTCTTT. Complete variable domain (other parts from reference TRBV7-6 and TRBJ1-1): GAGVSQSPRYKVTKRGQDVALRCDPISGHVSLYWYRQALGQGPEFLTYFNYEAQQDKSGLPNDRFSAERPEGSISTLTIQRTEQRDSAMYRCASSPLDRGPNTEAFFGQGTRLTVV.

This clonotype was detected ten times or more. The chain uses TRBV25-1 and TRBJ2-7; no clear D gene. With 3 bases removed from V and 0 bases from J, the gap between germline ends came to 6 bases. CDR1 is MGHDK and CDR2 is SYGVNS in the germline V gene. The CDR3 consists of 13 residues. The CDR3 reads CASSESSSYEQYF. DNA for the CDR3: TGTGCCAGCAGTGAGAGCTCCTCCTACGAGCAGTACTTC.

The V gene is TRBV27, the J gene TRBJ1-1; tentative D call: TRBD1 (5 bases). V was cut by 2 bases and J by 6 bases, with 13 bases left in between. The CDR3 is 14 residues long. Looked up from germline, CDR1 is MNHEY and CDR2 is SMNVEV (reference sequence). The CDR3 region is CASSLVYGGAEAFF. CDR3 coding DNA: TGTGCCAGCAGTTTAGTTTATGGGGGAGCTGAAGCTTTCTTT.

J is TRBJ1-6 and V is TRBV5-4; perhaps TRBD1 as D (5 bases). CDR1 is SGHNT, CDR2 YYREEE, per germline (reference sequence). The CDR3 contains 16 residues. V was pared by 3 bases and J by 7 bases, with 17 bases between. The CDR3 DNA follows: TGTGCCAGCAGCTGGGGCGGTGTAGGGTTGAATTCACCCCTCCACTTT. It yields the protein CASSWGGVGLNSPLHF.

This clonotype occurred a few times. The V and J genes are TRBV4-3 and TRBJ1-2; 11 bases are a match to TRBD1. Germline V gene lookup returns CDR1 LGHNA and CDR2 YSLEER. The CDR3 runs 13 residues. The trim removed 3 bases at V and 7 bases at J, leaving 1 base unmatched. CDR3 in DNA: TGCGCCAGCAGCCAGGGACAGGGGGGTGGCTACACCTTC. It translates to CASSQGQGGGYTF.

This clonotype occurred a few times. CDR3 in DNA: TGCGCCAGCAGCCTCGAACACCTACAAGAGACCCAGTACTTC. It specifies CASSLEHLQETQYF. The V and J genes are TRBV5-1 and TRBJ2-5, with D uncertain. V dropped 4 bases and J dropped 2 bases, with 12 bases sitting between them. In germline, CDR1 is SGHRS, CDR2 YFSETQ. The CDR3 contains 14 residues.

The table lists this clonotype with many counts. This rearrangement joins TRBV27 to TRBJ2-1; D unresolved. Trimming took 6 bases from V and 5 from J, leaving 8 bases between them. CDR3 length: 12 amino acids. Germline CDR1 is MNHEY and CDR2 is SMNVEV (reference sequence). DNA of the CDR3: TGTGCCAGCAGCGGCATTAACAATGAGCAGTTCTTC. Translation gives CASSGINNEQFF.

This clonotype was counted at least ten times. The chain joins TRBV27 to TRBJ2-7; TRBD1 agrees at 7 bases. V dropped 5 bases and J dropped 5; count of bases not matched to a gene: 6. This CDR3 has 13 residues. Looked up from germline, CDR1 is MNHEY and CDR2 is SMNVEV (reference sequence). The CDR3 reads CASSVTGLNEQYF. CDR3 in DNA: TGTGCCAGCAGTGTGACAGGGCTTAACGAGCAGTACTTC.

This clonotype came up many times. CDR3 amino acids: CAISMGEGDQPQHF. CDR3 coding DNA: TGTGCCATCAGCATGGGAGAGGGAGATCAGCCCCAGCATTTT. V usage is TRBV10-3 and J usage is TRBJ1-5, with D uncertain. Germline V gene sequence: CDR1 ENHRY, CDR2 SYGVKD. The CDR3 sequence is 14 residues long. The V end was cut by 6 bases, the J end by 5 bases, with 14 bases between.

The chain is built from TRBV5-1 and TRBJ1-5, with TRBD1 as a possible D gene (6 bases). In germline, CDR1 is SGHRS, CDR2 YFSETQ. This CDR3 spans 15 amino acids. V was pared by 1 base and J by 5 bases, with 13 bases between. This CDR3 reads CASSLIPGADQPQHF. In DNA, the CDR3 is TGCGCCAGCAGCTTGATTCCGGGGGCCGATCAGCCCCAGCATTTT.

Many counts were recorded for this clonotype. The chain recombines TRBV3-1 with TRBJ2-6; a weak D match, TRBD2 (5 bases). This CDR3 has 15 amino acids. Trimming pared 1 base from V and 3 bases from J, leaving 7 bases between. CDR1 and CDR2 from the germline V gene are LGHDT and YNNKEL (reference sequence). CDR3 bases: TGTGCCAGCAGCCAAGGGGAGTATGGGGCCAACGTCCTGACTTTC. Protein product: CASSQGEYGANVLTF.

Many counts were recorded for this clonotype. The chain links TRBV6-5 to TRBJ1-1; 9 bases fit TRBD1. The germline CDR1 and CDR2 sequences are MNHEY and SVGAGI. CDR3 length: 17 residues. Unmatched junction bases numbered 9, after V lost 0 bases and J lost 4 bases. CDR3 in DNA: TGTGCCAGCAGTTACTCTAATACAGGGGGCAGTGGCACTGAAGCTTTCTTT. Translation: CASSYSNTGGSGTEAFF.

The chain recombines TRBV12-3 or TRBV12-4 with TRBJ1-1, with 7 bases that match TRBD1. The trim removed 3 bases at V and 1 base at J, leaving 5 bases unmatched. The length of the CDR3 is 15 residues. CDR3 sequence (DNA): TGTGCCAGCAGTTTCGAGGACAGGAGGAACACTGAAGCTTTCTTT. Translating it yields CASSFEDRRNTEAFF.

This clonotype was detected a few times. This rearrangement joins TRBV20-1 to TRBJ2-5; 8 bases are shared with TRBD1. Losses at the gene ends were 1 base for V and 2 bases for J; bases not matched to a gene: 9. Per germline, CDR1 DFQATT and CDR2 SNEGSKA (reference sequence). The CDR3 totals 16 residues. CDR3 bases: TGCAGTGCTAGAGGCCAAGACAGGGGTCAGCAAGAGACCCAGTACTTC. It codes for CSARGQDRGQQETQYF.